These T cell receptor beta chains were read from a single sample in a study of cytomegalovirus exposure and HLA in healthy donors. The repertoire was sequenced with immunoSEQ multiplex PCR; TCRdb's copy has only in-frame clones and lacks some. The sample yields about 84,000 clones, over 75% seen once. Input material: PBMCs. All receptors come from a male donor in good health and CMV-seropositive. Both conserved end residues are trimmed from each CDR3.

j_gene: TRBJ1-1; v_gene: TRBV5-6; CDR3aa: ASSLTGSQGAF
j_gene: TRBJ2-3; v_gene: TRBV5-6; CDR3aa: ASSRTGRVTDTQY
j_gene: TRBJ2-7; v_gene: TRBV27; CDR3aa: ASSFRTGYEQY
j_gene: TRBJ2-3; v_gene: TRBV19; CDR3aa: ASSIRQGGGTDTQY
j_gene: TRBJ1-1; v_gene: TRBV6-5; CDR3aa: ASSYSAATRGTEAF
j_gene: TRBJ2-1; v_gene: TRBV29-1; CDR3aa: SVASSGSYNEQF
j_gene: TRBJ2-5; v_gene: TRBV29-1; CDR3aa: SVGGRLSQEIQY
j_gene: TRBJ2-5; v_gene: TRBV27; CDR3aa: ASTSFEGDKNWGETQY
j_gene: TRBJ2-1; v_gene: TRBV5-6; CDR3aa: ASSLSGQGANEQF
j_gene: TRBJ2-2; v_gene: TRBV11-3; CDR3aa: ASSLAGVGTGELF
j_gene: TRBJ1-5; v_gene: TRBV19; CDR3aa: ASSRDRGGNQPQH
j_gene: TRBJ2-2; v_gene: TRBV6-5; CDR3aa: ASRGQINTGELF
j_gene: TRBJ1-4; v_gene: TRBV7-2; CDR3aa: ASSLSSGKLF
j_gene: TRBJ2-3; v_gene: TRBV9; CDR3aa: ASSVGLAEDTQY
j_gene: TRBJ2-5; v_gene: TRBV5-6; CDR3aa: ASSLIGETQY
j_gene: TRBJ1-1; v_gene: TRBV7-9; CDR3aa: SSSLTGMNTEAF
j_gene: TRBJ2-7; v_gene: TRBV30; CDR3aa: AWRAQSTASYEQY
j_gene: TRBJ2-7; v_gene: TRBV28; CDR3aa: ASSFGRNRVKVEQY
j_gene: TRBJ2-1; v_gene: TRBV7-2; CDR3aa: ASSPSRGTGFVEQF
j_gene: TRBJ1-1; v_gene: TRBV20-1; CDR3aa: SVRRVTEAF
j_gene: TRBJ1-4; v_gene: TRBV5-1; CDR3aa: ASSSKPGVNEKLF
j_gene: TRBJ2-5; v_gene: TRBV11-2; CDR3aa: ASSPGRGQETQY
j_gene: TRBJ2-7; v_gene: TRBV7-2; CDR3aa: ASSLITSGRAVGGEQY
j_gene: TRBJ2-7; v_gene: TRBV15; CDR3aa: ATSIAGTSGYEQY
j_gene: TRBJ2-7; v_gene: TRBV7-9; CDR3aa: ASSRGQEQY
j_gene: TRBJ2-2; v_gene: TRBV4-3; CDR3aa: ASSQSSRGTGELF
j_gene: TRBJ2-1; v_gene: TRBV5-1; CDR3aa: ASKGETGQF
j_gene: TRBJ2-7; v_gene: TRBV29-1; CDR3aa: SASSGRGYEQY
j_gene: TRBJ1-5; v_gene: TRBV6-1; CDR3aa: ASSGTGRQPQH
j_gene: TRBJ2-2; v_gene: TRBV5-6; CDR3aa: ASSSLYRDRSNTGELF
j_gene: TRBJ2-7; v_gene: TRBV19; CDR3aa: ASSFTTGTGGSEQY
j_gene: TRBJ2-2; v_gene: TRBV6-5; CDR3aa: ASTRERETGELF
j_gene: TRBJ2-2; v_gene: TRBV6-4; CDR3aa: ASSDHDRGQSGELF
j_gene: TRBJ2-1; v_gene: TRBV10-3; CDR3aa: AISESPTSLTYNEQF
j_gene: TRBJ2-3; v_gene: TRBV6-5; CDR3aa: ASSYEGASADTQY
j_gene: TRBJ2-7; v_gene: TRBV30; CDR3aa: AWSYFPDSGSYEQY
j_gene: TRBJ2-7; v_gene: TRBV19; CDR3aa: ASSVAGGPYEQY
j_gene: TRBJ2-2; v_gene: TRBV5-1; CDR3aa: ASSLQGNTGELF
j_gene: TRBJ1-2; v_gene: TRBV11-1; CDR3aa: ASSSTGFGYT
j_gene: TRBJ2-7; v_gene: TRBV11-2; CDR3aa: ASSRLRAYEQY
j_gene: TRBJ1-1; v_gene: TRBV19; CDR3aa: ASRTGNTEAF
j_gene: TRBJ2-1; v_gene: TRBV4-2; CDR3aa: ASSQRPGWDEQF